This T cell receptor (beta chain) was retrieved from a study of PD-L1 blockade in urothelial cancer. About the research overall: Patients, treated from 2014 onward, received atezolizumab 1,200 mg intravenously every 3 weeks. Males with bladder-origin urothelial cancer made up about 85% of the 29 patients. The study's findings and limits: Durable-benefit patients had greater expansion of tumor-associated blood clones at 3 weeks.

What went into each PCR as a spike was synthetic TCR analog templates. Repertoires were generated with immunoSEQ multiplex PCR, while TCRdb's copy carries only in-frame clones and drops some. The sample has about 87,000 clones, 84% seen once. A remark on this clone: The antigen remains undetermined.

Noted time point: pretreatment peripheral blood. V was pared by 2 bases and J by 6 bases, with 18 bases between. The CDR3 sequence is 16 residues long. Germline-derived CDR1 and CDR2 are SGDLS and YYNGEE. This TCR came from a man aged 55 to 70 with urothelial cancer. This chain joins TRBV9 and TRBJ1-3, with D possibly matching TRBD1 (6 bases). The starting material was PBMCs, obtained around atezolizumab (anti-PD-L1) treatment. The CDR3 sequence: CASSVNIQGWENTIYF. As DNA, the CDR3 is TGTGCCAGCAGCGTGAACATCCAGGGGTGGGAAAACACCATATATTTT.